This T cell receptor beta chain emerged from a study of Graves' ophthalmopathy and Graves' hyperthyroidism. Amplification targeted the TCR beta CDR3 regions, with RNA transcripts as the source material. The workflow started with a first-round RT-PCR run with HTBI primers and then moved on to a second-round multiplex PCR. Via MiXCR, TCRdb re-called the multiplex PCR reads, giving one row per CDR3 protein. The sample holds around 520,000 distinct CDR3 sequences, under 45% seen once. Patients newly diagnosed with hyperthyroidism, under 2 months' duration, were aged 18 to 65, the study reports. This clonotype has a count of ten or more. The germline V gene encodes CDR1 SQVTM and CDR2 ANQGSEA. The CDR3 extends over 13 amino acids. V lost 7 bases and J lost 2, with 14 bases in between.

This receptor was identified in an adult man with Graves' hyperthyroidism. The V call is TRBV29-1, the J call TRBJ2-5, with D perhaps TRBD1 (7 bases). Material: peripheral blood or thyroid tissue (not recorded which). CDR3 loop: CSAEGDSQETQYF. CDR3 coding DNA: TGCAGCGCGGAGGGGGACAGTCAAGAGACCCAGTACTTC. The variable domain in full, completed from reference TRBV29-1 and TRBJ2-5, reads SAVISQKPSRDICQRGTSLTIQCQVDSQVTMMFWYRQQPGQSLTLIATANQGSEATYESGFVIDKFPISRPNLTFSTLTVSNMSPEDSSIYLCSAEGDSQETQYFGPGTRLLVL.